This T cell receptor beta chain derives from a study of T cell clonotyping in hematopoietic cell transplantation. Points on this clone: Antigen unknown.

Sequenced by immunoSEQ multiplex PCR; TCRdb stores in-frame clones only, minus some. Among approximately 75,000 clones, approximately 94% were seen once, and the ten largest hold 1.6%. CDR3 size: 13 residues. Per germline, CDR1 MNHEY and CDR2 SVGAGI. Trimming removed 6 bases from V and 6 bases from J, with 14 bases in between. Study-level results: After transplant, recipient diversity fell while pathologically expanded clonotypes grew through day 180. Few recipient clonotypes overlapped donors; over 97% were de novo at given depth. Without cell sorting, CD4 versus CD8 contributions remain unresolved. Higher Inverse Simpson Index values in graft donor and pretransplant recipient predicted broader posttransplant TCR diversity.

This sequence originates from a man aged 50-60 years in good health. Some clones in this sample may be carry-over from other donors' samples. V usage is TRBV6-5 and J usage is TRBJ1-1, with D possibly TRBD1 on 5 matching bases. The sample consisted of peripheral blood mononuclear cells. The DNA of the CDR3 is TGTGCCAGCAGCAAAGCCCGGGGCCCTGAAGCTTTCTTT. Translated: CASSKARGPEAFF.